This T cell receptor (beta chain) was identified in a study of cytomegalovirus exposure and HLA in healthy donors. A multiplex PCR was run with 60 Vbeta primers and 13 Jbeta primers. The protocol was immunoSEQ multiplex PCR, while the TCRdb copy is restricted to in-frame clones and leaves out a portion. The sample contains roughly 100,000 clones, approximately 80% of which appear only once. The CDR3 totals 12 residues. Germline loops: CDR1 SQVTM, CDR2 ANQGSEA. V was cut by 4 bases and J by 0 bases, with 4 bases left in between. This sequence was found in a woman aged 40 to 49 in good health and CMV-seronegative. The rearrangement uses TRBV29-1 and TRBJ1-3; D unresolved. Material for sequencing was PBMCs. The CDR3 protein is CSVAHSGNTIYF. The CDR3 DNA follows: TGCAGCGTTGCACACTCTGGAAACACCATATATTTT.